This TCR beta chain was sequenced in a study of shared clonotypes between healthy human individuals. Overall study context: Two female and three male donors aged 18 to 49 were enrolled.

CD45RA-negative memory and CD45RA+ naive subsets were split from the CD4+ cells. Profiled with immunoSEQ multiplex PCR; TCRdb holds only in-frame clones, not every one. There are about a million clones in the sample; 65% to 75% occur only once, and 1.5% lies in the top ten. This CDR3 has 16 residues. Unmatched junction bases numbered 12, after V lost 4 bases and J lost 4 bases. Germline CDR1 MNHEY, CDR2 SVGAGI. Remarks on this clone: No antigen is known for it.

Overall study results and limits: An effect of sequencing depth on clonotype sharing among donors was expected. Generation of non-shared clonotypes was less probable than generation of clonotypes shared by all four donors.

The rearrangement uses TRBV6-5 and TRBJ1-1; TRBD1 aligns across 7 bases. Sequenced material: memory CD4+ T cells sorted from blood. The subset denotes: CD45RA-negative fraction. This sequence originates from a man aged 18 to 29 in good health. The CDR3 nucleotides are TGTGCCAGCAGTTCTCCGGACAGGAGGGGGGCCACTGAAGCTTTCTTT. Encoded protein: CASSSPDRRGATEAFF.